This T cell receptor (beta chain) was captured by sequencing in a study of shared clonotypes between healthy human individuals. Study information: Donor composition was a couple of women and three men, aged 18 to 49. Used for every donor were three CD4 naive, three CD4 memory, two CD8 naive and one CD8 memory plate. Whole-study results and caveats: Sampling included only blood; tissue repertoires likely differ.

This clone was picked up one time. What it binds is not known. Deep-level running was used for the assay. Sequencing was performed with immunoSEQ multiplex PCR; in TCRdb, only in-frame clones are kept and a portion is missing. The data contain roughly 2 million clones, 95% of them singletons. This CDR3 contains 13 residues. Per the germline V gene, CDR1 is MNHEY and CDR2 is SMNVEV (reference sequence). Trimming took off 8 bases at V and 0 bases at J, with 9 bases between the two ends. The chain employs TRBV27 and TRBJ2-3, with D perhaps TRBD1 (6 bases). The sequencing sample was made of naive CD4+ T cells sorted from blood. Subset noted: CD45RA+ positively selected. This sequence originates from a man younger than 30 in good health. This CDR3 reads CASADRSTDTQYF. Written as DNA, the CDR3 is TGTGCCAGCGCGGACAGAAGCACAGATACGCAGTATTTT.